Each of the 14 T cell receptor beta chains below was sequenced from the same sample in a study of T cells in Graves' hyperthyroidism and ophthalmopathy. There were TCR beta CDR3 regions amplified from RNA transcripts. Primed by the HTBI set, a first-round RT-PCR was run on the TCR CDR3. TCRdb reprocessed the multiplex PCR reads via MiXCR and lists one record per CDR3 protein. The repertoire has some 500,000 distinct CDR3 sequences, approximately 16% of them found once; the top ten carry less than 30%. Sequencing was done on a sample of blood. All receptors come from a woman in her 30s with Graves' ophthalmopathy.

The V and J genes are TRBV30 and TRBJ2-1; 7 bases match TRBD1. Germline CDR1 is GTSNPN and CDR2 is SVGIG (reference sequence). V gave up 5 bases and J gave up 8 bases; unmatched junction bases: 6. The CDR3 sequence is 12 residues long. CDR3 nucleotide sequence: TGTGCCTGGGAGGGGACAGTCGATGAGCAGTTCTTC. Translating gives CAWEGTVDEQFF.

This clonotype was seen at least ten times. This clone may be a read error of a much larger clone one base away. The chain links TRBV6-5 to TRBJ2-7; tentatively, D is TRBD1 (6 bases). Germline V gene lookup returns CDR1 MNHEY and CDR2 SVGAGI. Trimming shortened V by 0 bases and J by 4 bases, and 7 bases separated the two germline ends. This CDR3 is 13 amino acids long. The CDR3 sequence is CASSYSRGYEQYF. CDR3 DNA sequence: TGTGCCAGCAGTTACTCGAGGGGGTACGAGCAGTACTTC.

This clonotype was counted at least ten times. V usage is TRBV30 and J usage is TRBJ2-1; 8 bases are shared with TRBD1. From germline, CDR1 is GTSNPN and CDR2 SVGIG (reference sequence). CDR3 length: 11 residues. Trimming cost V 8 bases and J 3 bases; bases outside gene matches: 0. The CDR3 DNA reads TGTGCCGGACAGGGCTACAATGAGCAGTTCTTC. It translates to CAGQGYNEQFF.

This rearrangement joins TRBV5-1 to TRBJ2-2; 11 positions agree with TRBD2. CDR1 and CDR2 (germline): SGHRS, YFSETQ. The length of the CDR3 is 21 residues. Trimming took 3 bases from V and 0 from J; bases not matched to a gene: 16. The CDR3 DNA follows: TGCGCCAGCAGCTCGTATCCCGGGACTAGCGGATCTATCTCGAACACCGGGGAGCTGTTTTTT. It translates to CASSSYPGTSGSISNTGELFF.

This clonotype has ten or more counts. V usage is TRBV28 and J usage is TRBJ1-2; D unresolved. Germline-derived CDR1 and CDR2 are MDHEN and SYDVKM. Trimming took off 3 bases at V and 6 bases at J, with 14 bases between the two ends. There are 14 residues in the CDR3. The CDR3 nucleotides are TGTGCCAGCAGTTTGTCGTCCCGTTGGGATGGCTACACCTTC. This translates into CASSLSSRWDGYTF.

Notes on this clonotype: A clone one base away is much larger, so this may be a read error. The chain couples TRBV28 to TRBJ2-7, with TRBD2 as a possible D gene (5 bases). Germline CDR1 MDHEN, CDR2 SYDVKM. V lost 5 bases and J 1 base, leaving 15 bases between the germline ends. The CDR3 has 15 amino acids. As DNA, the CDR3 is TGTGCCAGCAGTAGGACGGTCGGGGAGTCCTACGAGCAGTACTTC. Translation gives CASSRTVGESYEQYF. The full variable domain, with the rest looked up from reference TRBV28 and TRBJ2-7, is DVKVTQSSRYLVKRTGEKVFLECVQDMDHENMFWYRQDPGLGLRLIYFSYDVKMKEKGDIPEGYSVSREKKERFSLILESASTNQTSMYLCASSRTVGESYEQYFGPGTRLTVT.

The chain has TRBV12-3 or TRBV12-4 and TRBJ2-5; 7 positions match TRBD2. This CDR3 is 14 amino acids long. The ends lost 7 bases at V and 6 bases at J; junction bases unmatched: 11. The DNA for the CDR3 is TGTGCCAGCACGCGGCGGGAGAAAATGCAGACCCAGTACTTC. This codes for CASTRREKMQTQYF.

This clonotype was found many times. This chain uses TRBV28 with TRBJ2-4; D not resolved. Trimming shortened V by 6 bases and J by 0 bases, and 12 bases separated the two germline ends. Germline V gene sequence: CDR1 MDHEN, CDR2 SYDVKM. The CDR3 covers 15 residues. The CDR3 DNA reads as TGTGCCAGCAGCCTCGATATCCTAGCCAAAAACATTCAGTACTTC. Amino acid sequence: CASSLDILAKNIQYF.

This clonotype was seen just once. The genes are TRBV29-1 and TRBJ2-5; no clear D gene. Per the germline V gene, CDR1 is SQVTM and CDR2 is ANQGSEA. The CDR3 sequence is 14 residues long. The V end lost 0 bases, the J end lost 5 bases, and 13 bases lay between the germline ends. CDR3 bases: TGCAGCGTTGAAGATTATTTGTCTGGGGAGACCCAGTACTTC. Its translation: CSVEDYLSGETQYF.

This clonotype was recorded at least ten times. The V and J genes are TRBV12-3 or TRBV12-4 and TRBJ1-1; D uncertain. Trimming shortened V by 4 bases and J by 2 bases, and 20 bases separated the two germline ends. This CDR3 comprises 17 residues. The CDR3 spells CASSSHPVIDFNTEAFF. The CDR3 coding sequence is TGTGCCAGCAGTTCTCACCCCGTTATCGACTTTAACACTGAAGCTTTCTTT.

The sample holds many counts of this clonotype. V is TRBV15 and J is TRBJ2-1; D perhaps matches TRBD2 (5 bases). From germline, CDR1 is LNHNV and CDR2 YYDKDF (reference sequence). This CDR3 has 15 residues. Trimming cost V 0 bases and J 2 bases, with 8 bases left between them. The CDR3 sequence: CATSRDREPYNEQFF. The CDR3 DNA sequence: TGTGCCACCAGCAGAGATAGGGAGCCCTACAATGAGCAGTTCTTC.

The V and J genes are TRBV7-8 and TRBJ2-1; a possible D gene is TRBD2 (5 bases). This CDR3 contains 13 residues. CDR1 and CDR2 from the germline V gene are SGHVS and FQNEAQ. Trimming shortened V by 3 bases and J by 10 bases, and 13 bases separated the two germline ends. The CDR3 is CASSLGSTKEQFF. CDR3 DNA sequence: TGTGCCAGCAGCTTGGGGTCGACTAAGGAGCAGTTCTTC.

This clonotype appeared many times. V usage is TRBV7-9 and J usage is TRBJ2-1; tentatively, D is TRBD2 (5 bases). The CDR3 runs to 16 residues. In germline, CDR1 is SEHNR, CDR2 FQNEAQ (reference sequence). With 3 bases removed from V and 6 bases from J, the gap between germline ends came to 18 bases. In nucleotides, the CDR3 is TGTGCCAGCAGCTTTTACTTTGGACTTCGTTTCAATGAGCAGTTCTTC. Protein sequence: CASSFYFGLRFNEQFF.

This clonotype occurred many times. The chain is built from TRBV5-8 and TRBJ2-3, with D possibly TRBD1 on 6 matching bases. This CDR3 spans 15 amino acids. The germline V gene has CDR1 SGHTS and CDR2 YDEGEE. V was trimmed by 10 bases and J by 6 bases, leaving 24 bases between them. CDR3 amino acids: CAGGGRGDGRDTQYF. The CDR3 nucleotides are TGTGCCGGTGGAGGCAGGGGTGACGGACGGGATACGCAGTATTTT. Filled out from reference TRBV5-8 and TRBJ2-3, the complete variable domain reads EAGVTQSPTHLIKTRGQQATLRCSPISGHTSVYWYQQALGLGLQFLLWYDEGEERNRGNFPPRFSGRQFPNYSSELNVNALELEDSALYLCAGGGRGDGRDTQYFGPGTRLTVL.